The entry below describes one T cell receptor beta chain. No antigen is known for it. The sample comes from a study of radiotherapy plus CTLA-4 blockade in lung cancer. Study context: Among all patients, 15% to 20% showed objective responses, while 30% to 35% had disease control.

The CDR3 runs 15 residues. After removal of 4 bases from V and 3 bases from J, the junction contained 7 bases not matched to a gene. Germline loops: CDR1 SGHTA, CDR2 FQGNSA. The protocol was immunoSEQ multiplex PCR, while the TCRdb copy is restricted to in-frame clones and leaves out a portion. This table holds roughly 45,000 clones, roughly 67% found once. General study findings and limits: TCR clones originating in tumors grew in number in blood after radiotherapy plus ipilimumab.

This material consisted of peripheral blood, taken from a patient treated with radiotherapy plus ipilimumab. V gene TRBV7-2 combines with J gene TRBJ2-7, with 9 positions matching TRBD1. This clonotype was obtained from a human donor with non-small cell lung cancer who had a partial response to radiotherapy plus ipilimumab. CDR3 in amino acids: CASSSAGTGNYEQYF. CDR3 nucleotides: TGTGCCAGCAGCTCAGCCGGGACAGGGAACTACGAGCAGTACTTC.